This TCR beta chain was recovered during a study of cytomegalovirus exposure and HLA in healthy donors. Study-wide findings and caveats: Later analysis showed most CMV-associated TCR beta chains appearing HLA-restricted. Per published accounts, TCR beta sequences correctly predicted the HLA-A and HLA-B alleles of most subjects. One later analysis reportedly identified an Asian-associated ancestry cluster that showed fewer N-insertions than the approximately 710-donor mean.

This cohort consisted of healthy bone marrow donors. Primers for the PCR totalled 60 Vbeta and 13 Jbeta. Clones were sequenced by immunoSEQ multiplex PCR, and TCRdb holds only the in-frame ones, with some missing. The table includes about 94,000 clones, about three fifths detected once. Germline loops: CDR1 LNHNV, CDR2 YYDKDF (reference sequence). This CDR3 contains 17 residues. Losses at the gene ends were 1 base for V and 5 bases for J; bases not matched to a gene: 12. In the case of this clone: As yet, its antigen is unknown.

V usage is TRBV15 and J usage is TRBJ2-5, with TRBD1 identical over 8 bases. The clonotype comes from a man between 25 and 39 years old in good health and CMV-seronegative. The specimen sequenced was PBMCs. CDR3: CATSRAPGQGVRETQYF. As DNA, the CDR3 is TGTGCCACCAGCAGAGCCCCCGGACAGGGAGTCAGGGAGACCCAGTACTTC.